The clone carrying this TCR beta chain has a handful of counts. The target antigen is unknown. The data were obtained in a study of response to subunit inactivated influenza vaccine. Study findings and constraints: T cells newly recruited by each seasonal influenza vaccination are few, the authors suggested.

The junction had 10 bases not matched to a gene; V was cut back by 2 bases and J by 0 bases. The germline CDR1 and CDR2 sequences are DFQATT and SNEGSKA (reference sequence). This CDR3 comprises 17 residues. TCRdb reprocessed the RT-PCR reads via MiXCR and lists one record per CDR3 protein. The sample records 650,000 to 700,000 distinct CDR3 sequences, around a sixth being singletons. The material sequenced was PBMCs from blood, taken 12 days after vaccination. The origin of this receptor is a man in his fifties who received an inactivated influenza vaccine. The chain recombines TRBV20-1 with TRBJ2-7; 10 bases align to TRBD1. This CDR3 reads CSARKRDRGRYSYEQYF. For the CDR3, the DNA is TGCAGTGCTAGAAAGCGGGACAGGGGCCGATACTCCTACGAGCAGTACTTC.